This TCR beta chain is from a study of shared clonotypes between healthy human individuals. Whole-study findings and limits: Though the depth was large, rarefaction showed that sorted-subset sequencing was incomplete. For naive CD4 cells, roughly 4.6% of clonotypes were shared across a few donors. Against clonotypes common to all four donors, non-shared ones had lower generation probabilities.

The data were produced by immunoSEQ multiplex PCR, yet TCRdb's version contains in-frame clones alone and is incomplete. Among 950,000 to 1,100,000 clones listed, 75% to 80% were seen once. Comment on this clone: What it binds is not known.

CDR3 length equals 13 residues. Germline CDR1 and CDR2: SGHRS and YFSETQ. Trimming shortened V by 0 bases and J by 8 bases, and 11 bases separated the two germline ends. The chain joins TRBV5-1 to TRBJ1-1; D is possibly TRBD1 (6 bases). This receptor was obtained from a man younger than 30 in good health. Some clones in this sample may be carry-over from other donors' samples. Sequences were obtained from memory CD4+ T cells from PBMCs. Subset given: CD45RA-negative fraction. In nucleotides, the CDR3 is TGCGCCAGCAGCTTGGGCCAACAGGGCGAAGCTTTCTTT. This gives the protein CASSLGQQGEAFF.